The 19 T cell receptor beta chains reported below all come from one sample, sequenced in a study of blood T cell repertoires in COVID-19. Profiled with immunoSEQ multiplex PCR; TCRdb holds only in-frame clones, not every one. The sample lists a few hundred thousand clones; 80% to 90% were seen once. Sequenced material: peripheral blood. The receptors stem from a man aged 45-60 years who had recovered from COVID-19.

V usage is TRBV3-1 (or the pseudogene TRBV3-2) and J usage is TRBJ2-5; weak D call: TRBD2 (6 bases). Germline lookup yields CDR1 LGHDT and CDR2 YNNKEL (reference sequence). Trimming took 4 bases from V and 5 from J, leaving 23 bases between them. This CDR3 spans 17 amino acids. CDR3 residues: CASSPNLSGREEETQYF. The CDR3 coding sequence is TGTGCCAGCAGCCCTAACCTCTCCGGGAGAGAAGAGGAGACCCAGTACTTC.

The chain is built from TRBV6-1 and TRBJ2-1; 13 positions agree with TRBD2. This CDR3 has 15 amino acids. Germline values: CDR1 MNHNS, CDR2 SASEGT. The V and J ends lost 3 bases and 8 bases, in that order; junction bases with no gene match: 4. The CDR3: CASSDGLAGADEQFF. The CDR3 DNA reads as TGTGCCAGCAGTGACGGACTAGCGGGAGCAGATGAGCAGTTCTTC.

This rearrangement joins TRBV28 to TRBJ2-3; D may be TRBD2 (7 bases). The CDR3 contains 19 residues. The V and J ends lost 1 base and 4 bases respectively, with 24 bases between them. Germline values: CDR1 MDHEN, CDR2 SYDVKM. The CDR3 nucleotides read TGTGCCAGCAGTTTATATATCTTTCGATCGGGGGGCGACCCAGATACGCAGTATTTT. Amino acids: CASSLYIFRSGGDPDTQYF.

J is TRBJ1-1 and V is TRBV5-8; D not certain. Germline CDR1 SGHTS, CDR2 YDEGEE. V was pared by 3 bases and J by 3 bases, with 21 bases between. This CDR3 has 17 amino acids. CDR3 nucleotides: TGTGCCAGCAGCTCCATTGGTTCGACGGGAGGCGACACTGAAGCTTTCTTT. This codes for CASSSIGSTGGDTEAFF.

The chain uses TRBV5-5 and TRBJ2-5, with D uncertain. The V gene's germline CDR1 is SGHKS and CDR2 YYEKEE (reference sequence). The CDR3 loop spans 12 amino acids. Between the trimmed V and J ends, which lost 1 base and 3 bases, there was a span of 4 bases. CDR3 region: CASSLTEETQYF. CDR3 coding DNA: TGTGCCAGCAGCTTGACAGAAGAGACCCAGTACTTC.

This chain joins TRBV21-1 and TRBJ2-2; the D call of TRBD2 is as the table states it, not checked on the DNA. TRBV21-1 is flagged as a pseudogene. There are 15 residues in the CDR3. CDR3 amino acids: CATPKGLANTGELFF. DNA of the CDR3: TGTGCCACCCCAAAGGGACTAGCGAACACCGGGGAGCTGTTTTTT.

The rearrangement uses TRBV3-1 (or the pseudogene TRBV3-2) and TRBJ2-7; 8 positions agree with TRBD2. This CDR3 is built from 14 residues. J lost 3 bases, V lost 4 bases, and 5 bases had no gene match. CDR1 and CDR2 (germline): LGHDT, YNNKEL (reference sequence). The CDR3 reads CASSRPGTSYEQYF. The CDR3, as DNA: TGTGCCAGCAGCCGACCCGGGACTAGCTACGAGCAGTACTTC.

The rearrangement uses TRBV30 and TRBJ1-3, with D perhaps TRBD1 (5 bases). Germline values: CDR1 GTSNPN, CDR2 SVGIG (reference sequence). The V and J ends lost 2 bases and 0 bases respectively, with 11 bases between them. This CDR3 region has 15 residues. CDR3 sequence: CAWSPTVHSGNTIYF. For the CDR3, the DNA is TGTGCCTGGAGTCCGACAGTCCACTCTGGAAACACCATATATTTT.

The V gene is TRBV24-1, the J gene TRBJ2-5; TRBD1 matches at 11 bases. V lost 7 bases to trimming and J lost 4 bases; unmatched junction nucleotides: 10. Germline CDR1 reads KGHDR; CDR2 reads SFDVKD. CDR3 length equals 16 residues. CDR3 DNA: TGTGCCACCAGGACCAGGACAGGGGGCAGGCGAGAGACCCAGTACTTC. Its protein product is CATRTRTGGRRETQYF.

The V call is TRBV28, the J call TRBJ2-7; TRBD2 aligns across 9 bases. The junction had 9 bases not matched to a gene; V was cut back by 5 bases and J by 7 bases. Looked up from germline, CDR1 is MDHEN and CDR2 is SYDVKM. CDR3 length: 14 residues. The CDR3 reads CASSLLAGAREQYF. CDR3 DNA: TGTGCCAGCAGTCTGTTAGCGGGAGCCAGGGAGCAGTACTTC.

This clone was detected only a few times. The gene calls are TRBV10-1 and TRBJ2-3, with TRBD2 identical over 7 bases. The V and J ends lost 4 bases and 1 base, in that order; junction bases with no gene match: 11. The CDR3 spans 17 residues. Germline CDR1 is WNHNN and CDR2 is SYGVQD (reference sequence). The CDR3 DNA follows: TGCGCCAGCAGTGGAGGACCCGGGACTATGCGCACAGATACGCAGTATTTT. It translates to CASSGGPGTMRTDTQYF.

The V and J genes are TRBV28 and TRBJ1-4; 8 positions match TRBD1. Germline lookup yields CDR1 MDHEN and CDR2 SYDVKM. This CDR3 is built from 14 residues. After removal of 8 bases from V and 6 bases from J, the junction contained 8 bases not matched to a gene. The CDR3 loop is CASFLQGEDEKLFF. The CDR3, as DNA: TGTGCCAGCTTTTTACAGGGGGAGGATGAAAAACTGTTTTTT.

V usage is TRBV5-4 and J usage is TRBJ2-7, with D possibly matching TRBD2 (5 bases). This CDR3 region has 13 residues. Trimming left V 0 bases short and J 2 bases short, with 6 bases between. CDR1 and CDR2 from the germline V gene are SGHNT and YYREEE (reference sequence). The CDR3 DNA is TGTGCCAGCAGCTTGGACGGGACCTACGAGCAGTACTTC. This encodes CASSLDGTYEQYF. Based on the CDR3 plus reference TRBV5-4 and TRBJ2-7, the full variable domain is ETGVTQSPTHLIKTRGQQVTLRCSSQSGHNTVSWYQQALGQGPQFIFQYYREEENGRGNFPPRFSGLQFPNYSSELNVNALELDDSALYLCASSLDGTYEQYFGPGTRLTVT.

The chain joins TRBV2 to TRBJ2-7, with D possibly matching TRBD2 (5 bases). This CDR3 region has 13 residues. The germline V gene encodes CDR1 SNHLY and CDR2 FYNNEI. V was trimmed by 6 bases and J by 7 bases, leaving 16 bases between them. The chain's CDR3 is CASRLEVSPEQYF. The CDR3 DNA reads as TGTGCCAGCAGACTGGAGGTTTCACCGGAGCAGTACTTC.

This clone was observed a single time. The CDR3 spells CASSHTSARAYEQYF. The CDR3 coding sequence is TGTGCCAGCTCACACACTAGCGCCAGAGCCTACGAGCAGTACTTC. The V gene is TRBV18, the J gene TRBJ2-7; 7 bases match TRBD2. This CDR3 comprises 15 residues. Germline V gene lookup returns CDR1 KGHSH and CDR2 LQKENI. J was trimmed by 2 bases and V by 4 bases; bases with no gene match: 8.

The CDR3 DNA follows: TGTGCCAGCAACTCGAGACTAGCGGGGGAGCAGTTCTTC. It specifies CASNSRLAGEQFF. J is TRBJ2-1 and V is TRBV28; 11 bases match TRBD2. Germline-derived CDR1 and CDR2 are MDHEN and SYDVKM. CDR3 length equals 13 residues. V gave up 7 bases and J gave up 10 bases; unmatched junction bases: 6.

The chain recombines TRBV10-1 with TRBJ2-2; TRBD1 agrees at 8 bases. Trimming at V came to 3 bases and at J to 6 bases, leaving 9 bases not matched to a gene. CDR1 and CDR2 from the germline V gene are WNHNN and SYGVQD (reference sequence). CDR3 length: 16 amino acids. CDR3 region: CASSDGTGESAGELFF. The CDR3 coding sequence is TGCGCCAGCAGTGATGGGACAGGCGAATCCGCCGGGGAGCTGTTTTTT.

The rearrangement links TRBV4-2 to TRBJ2-7; D gene ambiguous. V lost 1 base and J 10 bases, leaving 17 bases between the germline ends. This CDR3 has 14 amino acids. CDR1 and CDR2 from the germline V gene are LGHNA and YNFKEQ. This CDR3 is CASSQVVLVEEQYF. CDR3 nucleotide sequence: TGTGCCAGCAGCCAAGTAGTATTGGTAGAAGAACAGTACTTC.

The chain uses TRBV7-2 and TRBJ2-3; D might be TRBD2 (6 bases). The CDR3 loop spans 14 amino acids. V was pared by 6 bases and J by 4 bases, with 14 bases between. Germline V gene sequence: CDR1 SGHTA, CDR2 FQGNSA. CDR3 DNA sequence: TGTGCCAGCAGGGGAGGACGGGCCGCAGATACGCAGTATTTT. The encoded protein is CASRGGRAADTQYF.